This is a list of T cell receptor beta chains from one sample in a study of a mutant IDH1 vaccine in newly diagnosed glioma. Only in-frame clones appear in the TCRdb table, and some are missing; sequencing was by immunoSEQ multiplex PCR. The top ten clones hold over 20% of a sample with some 30,000 clones, roughly 78% of them seen once. No antigen has been assigned to these receptors. The input for sequencing was PBMCs, taken from a glioma patient whose treatment included an IDH1 peptide vaccine. These receptors were collected from a man aged 30 to 39 with glioma. Both conserved end residues are part of each CDR3. The D gene is left open where the match is weak. Clone size appears in some rows only: once, few, many, or a class for an expanded clone.

D gene	V gene	clone size	J gene	CDR3 protein	CDR3 DNA
.	TRBV5-6	.	TRBJ1-1	CASSLKGKFTEAFF	TGTGCCAGCAGCTTAAAGGGGAAGTTCACTGAAGCTTTCTTT
.	TRBV7-2	.	TRBJ2-2	CASSLVLVDSTNTGELFF	TGTGCCAGCAGCTTAGTTCTGGTTGACAGTACGAACACCGGGGAGCTGTTTTTT
.	TRBV20-1	once	TRBJ2-5	CSAQNQETQYF	TGCAGTGCTCAGAATCAAGAGACCCAGTACTTC
TRBD1	TRBV5-4	.	TRBJ2-3	CASSPQGASTDTQYF	TGTGCCAGCAGCCCACAGGGGGCGAGCACAGATACGCAGTATTTT
.	TRBV6-1	few	TRBJ1-1	CASSSGTNTEAFF	TGTGCCAGCAGTTCCGGGACGAACACTGAAGCTTTCTTT
.	TRBV6-5	few	TRBJ2-3	CASSYGGHFSTDTQYF	TGTGCCAGCAGTTACGGGGGCCACTTCAGCACAGATACGCAGTATTTT
.	TRBV30	.	TRBJ1-2	CAWTPRGAYYGYTF	TGTGCCTGGACCCCCCGGGGAGCGTACTATGGCTACACCTTC
.	TRBV9	.	TRBJ2-2	CASSVASTGELFF	TGTGCCAGCAGCGTAGCTAGCACCGGGGAGCTGTTTTTT
TRBD1	TRBV6-5	once	TRBJ2-7	CASSRDRSSNYEQYF	TGTGCCAGCAGCAGGGACAGGAGCTCTAACTACGAGCAGTACTTC
TRBD2	TRBV10-3	.	TRBJ2-5	CAISVGGGQETQYF	TGTGCCATCAGTGTTGGGGGAGGGCAAGAGACCCAGTACTTC
TRBD1	TRBV2	once	TRBJ1-5	CASSVWGQGNQPQHF	TGTGCCAGCAGTGTTTGGGGACAGGGGAATCAGCCCCAGCATTTT
.	TRBV10-3	.	TRBJ1-2	CAISELGDNYGYTF	TGTGCCATCAGTGAGTTGGGGGACAACTATGGCTACACCTTC
.	TRBV18	.	TRBJ1-4	CASSLKQAEKLFF	TGTGCCAGCTCACTAAAACAGGCTGAAAAACTGTTTTTT
.	TRBV11-2	.	TRBJ1-4	CASSRDGISYMKLFF	TGTGCCAGCAGCAGAGACGGGATCTCATATATGAAACTGTTTTTT
.	TRBV2	.	TRBJ1-2	CASRSTGYGYTF	TGTGCCAGCAGGAGCACAGGGTATGGCTACACCTTC
.	TRBV7-9	.	TRBJ2-3	CASSPRRLAEYTTDTQYF	TGTGCCAGCAGCCCCCGCCGTCTCGCGGAATACACCACAGATACGCAGTATTTT
TRBD1	TRBV6-6	.	TRBJ2-7	CASRRKGQLTYEQYF	TGTGCCAGCAGACGAAAGGGACAGTTAACTTACGAGCAGTACTTC
.	TRBV2	.	TRBJ2-7	CASSERIDYEQYF	TGTGCCAGCAGTGAACGGATTGACTACGAGCAGTACTTC
TRBD2	TRBV5-1	.	TRBJ2-1	CATRTSGRSEQFF	TGCGCCACCCGGACTAGCGGGAGAAGTGAGCAGTTCTTC
.	TRBV5-6	.	TRBJ1-2	CASKEGVGFGYTF	TGTGCCAGCAAGGAGGGCGTGGGGTTTGGCTACACCTTC
.	TRBV30	.	TRBJ2-2	CAWSQRITGELFF	TGTGCCTGGAGTCAACGGATCACCGGGGAGCTGTTTTTT
.	TRBV19	.	TRBJ1-2	CASSLAQLRRTNYGYTF	TGTGCCAGTAGTCTAGCTCAGCTCCGGAGGACTAACTATGGCTACACCTTC
.	TRBV6-1	.	TRBJ2-3	CASSEALRGYVSEDTQYF	TGTGCCAGCAGTGAAGCGCTCCGGGGCTACGTTTCAGAGGATACGCAGTATTTT
.	TRBV18	.	TRBJ1-4	CASSPTLGKLFF	TGTGCCAGCTCACCAACTCTAGGAAAACTGTTTTTT
TRBD2	TRBV30	.	TRBJ2-1	CAWRAGLASHEQFF	TGTGCCTGGAGGGCGGGACTAGCAAGCCATGAGCAGTTCTTC
.	TRBV10-1	.	TRBJ2-5	CASSDGDMQETQYF	TGCGCCAGCAGTGATGGGGACATGCAAGAGACCCAGTACTTC
.	TRBV2	.	TRBJ2-1	CASSELTAEQFF	TGTGCCAGCAGTGAACTGACTGCTGAGCAGTTCTTC
.	TRBV7-3	once	TRBJ1-2	CASSPGATANYGYTF	TGTGCCAGCAGCCCTGGGGCCACGGCTAACTATGGCTACACCTTC
.	TRBV27	.	TRBJ1-5	CASAGVGGNQPQHF	TGTGCCAGCGCAGGGGTTGGAGGCAATCAGCCCCAGCATTTT
.	TRBV29-1	.	TRBJ1-3	CSVEKGPGYESGNTIYF	TGCAGCGTTGAAAAAGGGCCAGGGTATGAATCTGGAAACACCATATATTTT
.	TRBV19	.	TRBJ2-1	CASSTGGGNNEQFF	TGTGCCAGTAGTACCGGGGGTGGGAACAATGAGCAGTTCTTC
TRBD1	TRBV6-5	.	TRBJ2-2	CASRQGDTGELFF	TGTGCCAGCAGACAGGGGGACACCGGGGAGCTGTTTTTT
.	TRBV19	.	TRBJ2-3	CASSSLGGRTDTQYF	TGTGCCAGTAGTTCCCTAGGCGGGCGCACAGATACGCAGTATTTT
.	TRBV6-5	.	TRBJ1-4	CASSYTRGGEKLFF	TGTGCCAGCAGTTATACACGGGGAGGGGAAAAACTGTTTTTT
TRBD1	TRBV29-1	.	TRBJ1-2	CSVEGQGALQNYGYTF	TGCAGCGTTGAAGGCCAGGGGGCGCTTCAAAACTATGGCTACACCTTC
.	TRBV7-9	.	TRBJ1-4	CASSPWEVSGINEKLFF	TGTGCCAGCAGCCCATGGGAGGTATCGGGGATTAATGAAAAACTGTTTTTT
.	TRBV27	once	TRBJ2-7	CASTVPVQYF	TGTGCCAGCACGGTTCCCGTGCAGTACTTC
TRBD1	TRBV30	.	TRBJ2-3	CAWSVGTGEADTQYF	TGTGCCTGGAGTGTTGGGACAGGGGAGGCAGATACGCAGTATTTT
.	TRBV2	.	TRBJ2-3	CASSFRQHTDTQYF	TGTGCCAGCAGTTTCAGGCAGCACACAGATACGCAGTATTTT
.	TRBV2	.	TRBJ1-5	CASSPREGGQPQHF	TGTGCCAGCAGTCCCAGGGAGGGAGGTCAGCCCCAGCATTTT
.	TRBV5-1	.	TRBJ1-1	CASSLADPRLNTEAFF	TGCGCCAGCAGCTTAGCGGACCCACGACTGAACACTGAAGCTTTCTTT
TRBD1	TRBV11-2	.	TRBJ2-7	CASSRGRSYEQYF	TGTGCCAGCAGTAGGGGGCGGTCCTACGAGCAGTACTTC
TRBD1	TRBV27	once	TRBJ2-2	CANPSRDRVNANTGELFF	TGTGCCAACCCCTCCCGGGACAGGGTAAACGCGAACACCGGGGAGCTGTTTTTT
TRBD1	TRBV2	.	TRBJ1-2	CASREDRGFDYTF	TGTGCCAGCAGGGAGGACAGGGGGTTTGACTACACCTTC
TRBD1	TRBV13	once	TRBJ1-1	CASSPTGQETEAFF	TGTGCCAGCAGCCCGACAGGGCAAGAAACTGAAGCTTTCTTT
.	TRBV9	.	TRBJ2-3	CASSVVVRRMGASTDTQYF	TGTGCCAGCAGCGTAGTTGTAAGGCGGATGGGGGCTAGCACAGATACGCAGTATTTT
.	TRBV19	.	TRBJ1-3	CASSRRDISSGNTIYF	TGTGCCAGTAGTCGCCGGGACATTAGCTCTGGAAACACCATATATTTT
.	TRBV30	.	TRBJ1-1	CAWSPWAFGTEAFF	TGTGCCTGGAGCCCCTGGGCCTTCGGTACTGAAGCTTTCTTT
.	TRBV5-1	few	TRBJ1-1	CASSLLSGTTNTEAFF	TGCGCCAGCAGCTTGTTATCTGGCACGACGAACACTGAAGCTTTCTTT
.	TRBV30	.	TRBJ2-1	CAWSVRGWDNEQFF	TGTGCCTGGAGTGTACGAGGGTGGGACAATGAGCAGTTCTTC
.	TRBV13	.	TRBJ1-5	CASSLEGRQPQHF	TGTGCCAGCAGCTTAGAGGGACGGCAGCCCCAGCATTTT
.	TRBV5-6	once	TRBJ1-2	CASSLAREDGYTF	TGTGCCAGCAGCTTGGCGAGGGAAGATGGCTACACCTTC
.	TRBV13	.	TRBJ2-5	CASSRLGVAQYF	TGTGCCAGCAGCCGACTGGGCGTGGCCCAGTACTTC
TRBD1	TRBV19	.	TRBJ2-5	CASGEGARGETQYF	TGTGCCAGTGGCGAGGGGGCACGGGGAGAGACCCAGTACTTC
.	TRBV29-1	.	TRBJ2-3	CSVEEKKRAKADTQYF	TGCAGCGTTGAAGAAAAGAAGCGGGCTAAGGCAGATACGCAGTATTTT
TRBD1	TRBV2	.	TRBJ2-7	CASREDGGTVYFEQYF	TGTGCCAGCAGAGAGGATGGTGGGACAGTATATTTCGAGCAGTACTTC
.	TRBV10-2	few	TRBJ1-5	CASSPTGVRFSNQPQHF	TGCGCCAGCAGCCCCACAGGAGTAAGATTTAGCAATCAGCCCCAGCATTTT